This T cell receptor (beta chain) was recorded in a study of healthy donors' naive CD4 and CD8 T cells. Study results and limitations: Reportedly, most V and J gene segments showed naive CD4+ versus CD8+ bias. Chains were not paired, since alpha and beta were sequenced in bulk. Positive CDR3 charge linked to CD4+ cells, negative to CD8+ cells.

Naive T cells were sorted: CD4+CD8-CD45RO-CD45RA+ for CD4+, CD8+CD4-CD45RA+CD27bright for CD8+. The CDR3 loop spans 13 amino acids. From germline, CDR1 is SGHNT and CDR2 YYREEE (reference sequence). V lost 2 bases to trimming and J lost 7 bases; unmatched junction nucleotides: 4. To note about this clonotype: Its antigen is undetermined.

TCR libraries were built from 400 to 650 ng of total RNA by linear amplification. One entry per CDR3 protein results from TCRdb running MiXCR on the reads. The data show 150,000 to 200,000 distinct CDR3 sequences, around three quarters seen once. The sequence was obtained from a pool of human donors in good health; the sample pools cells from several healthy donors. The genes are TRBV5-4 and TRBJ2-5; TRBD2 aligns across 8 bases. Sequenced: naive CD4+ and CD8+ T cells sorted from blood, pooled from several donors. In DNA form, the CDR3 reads TGTGCCAGCAGCTTAGCGGGAGTGGGGACCCAGTACTTC. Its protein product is CASSLAGVGTQYF.